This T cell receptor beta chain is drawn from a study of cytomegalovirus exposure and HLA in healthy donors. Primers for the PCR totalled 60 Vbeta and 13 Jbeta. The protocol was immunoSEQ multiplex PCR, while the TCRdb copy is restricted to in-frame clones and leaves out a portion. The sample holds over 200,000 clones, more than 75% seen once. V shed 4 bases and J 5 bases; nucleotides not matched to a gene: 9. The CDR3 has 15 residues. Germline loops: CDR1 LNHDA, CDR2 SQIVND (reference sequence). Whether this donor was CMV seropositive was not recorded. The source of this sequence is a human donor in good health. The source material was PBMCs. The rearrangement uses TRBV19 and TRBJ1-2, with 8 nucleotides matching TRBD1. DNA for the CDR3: TGTGCCAGTAGTACCAAGGACTGGACAGGGTATGGCTACACCTTC. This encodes CASSTKDWTGYGYTF.